The 32 T cell receptor beta chains presented below share a single source sample, sequenced in a study of blood T cell repertoires in COVID-19. TCRdb's table, derived via immunoSEQ multiplex PCR, lists solely in-frame clones and lacks some. The sample has about 200,000 clones, just under 90% seen once. Input material: PBMCs or T cells enriched from blood (not recorded which). These receptors originate from a man between 25 and 39 years old who had recovered from COVID-19.

As DNA, the CDR3 is TGTGCCAGCAGCCGAATTGAGGGAGGAGCAGGCTACACCTTC. Amino acids: CASSRIEGGAGYTF. The chain is built from TRBV3-1 (or the pseudogene TRBV3-2) and TRBJ1-2; D not resolved. Germline V gives CDR1 LGHDT, CDR2 YNNKEL (reference sequence). The CDR3 is made up of 14 amino acids. Trimming took off 4 bases at V and 8 bases at J, with 17 bases between the two ends.

DNA of the CDR3: TGTGCCAGTAGTATTTACGGGAACCAAGAGACCCAGTACTTC. Amino acid sequence: CASSIYGNQETQYF. The chain uses TRBV19 and TRBJ2-5; D possibly corresponds to TRBD2 (5 bases). The CDR3 contains 14 residues. Germline CDR1 and CDR2: LNHDA and SQIVND (reference sequence). The V end was cut by 3 bases, the J end by 0 bases, with 8 bases between.

This clone was detected only once. The chain is built from TRBV2 and TRBJ2-7, with TRBD1 identical over 8 bases. Germline V lookup: CDR1 SNHLY, CDR2 FYNNEI. The V gene end was trimmed by 7 bases and the J gene end by 4 bases; junction bases not matched to a gene: 15. The CDR3 consists of 16 residues. CDR3 sequence reads: CASTKRGTGGPYEQYF. The CDR3 coding sequence is TGTGCCAGCACCAAAAGGGGAACAGGGGGGCCTTACGAGCAGTACTTC.

This chain links TRBV19 with TRBJ1-1; D uncertain. Trimming pared 0 bases from V and 0 bases from J, leaving 8 bases between. Germline CDR1 is LNHDA and CDR2 is SQIVND (reference sequence). This CDR3 contains 15 residues. The CDR3 protein is CASSIDRQLNTEAFF. CDR3 DNA: TGTGCCAGTAGTATAGATCGACAACTGAACACTGAAGCTTTCTTT.

This clone was detected only a few times. This sequence joins TRBV15 and TRBJ2-4; TRBD1 aligns across 7 bases. CDR3 length equals 17 residues. V was clipped by 1 base and J by 1 base; unmatched bases: 7. Germline CDR1 LNHNV, CDR2 YYDKDF (reference sequence). CDR3 nucleotide sequence: TGTGCCACCAGCAGAGGGCGAACAGGGGTTGCCAAAAACATTCAGTACTTC. It encodes CATSRGRTGVAKNIQYF.

This clone showed up just once. The rearrangement links TRBV9 to TRBJ1-2; maybe TRBD1 (6 bases). Trimming cost V 0 bases and J 0 bases, with 9 bases left between them. Germline V gene data show CDR1 as SGDLS and CDR2 as YYNGEE. There are 15 residues in the CDR3. As DNA, the CDR3 is TGTGCCAGCAGCGTAGCTCAGGGGTCTAACTATGGCTACACCTTC. Translating it yields CASSVAQGSNYGYTF.

The rearrangement uses TRBV4-2 and TRBJ1-2; 12 positions agree with TRBD1. Losses at the gene ends were 0 bases for V and 4 bases for J; bases not matched to a gene: 6. CDR3 length: 17 amino acids. Per the germline V gene, CDR1 is LGHNA and CDR2 is YNFKEQ. The CDR3: CASSQETGTGGGYGYTF. The CDR3, as DNA: TGTGCCAGCAGCCAAGAAACCGGGACAGGGGGCGGCTATGGCTACACCTTC.

The chain combines TRBV11-2 with TRBJ1-1; maybe TRBD1 (5 bases). From germline, CDR1 is SGHAT and CDR2 FQNNGV. V shed 5 bases and J shed 1 base, with 20 bases lying between them. There are 17 residues in the CDR3. In DNA form, the CDR3 reads TGTGCCAGCAGCCCGTATGCCCCACTGACAGAGAACACTGAAGCTTTCTTT. Its protein is CASSPYAPLTENTEAFF.

This CDR3 reads CASSEPQRYNEQFF. In DNA, the CDR3 is TGTGCCAGCAGCGAACCACAGCGGTACAATGAGCAGTTCTTC. V usage is TRBV7-9 and J usage is TRBJ2-1; D might be TRBD2 (5 bases). The CDR3 is 14 amino acids. CDR1 is SEHNR, CDR2 FQNEAQ, per germline (reference sequence). Trimming took off 5 bases at V and 4 bases at J, with 12 bases between the two ends.

The rearrangement joins TRBV6-8 to TRBJ2-7, with 10 bases fitting TRBD1. This CDR3 contains 17 residues. V gave up 4 bases and J gave up 5 bases; unmatched junction bases: 14. Germline V lookup: CDR1 MNHGY, CDR2 SAAAGT. The CDR3 here is CASSFDHAGQGSHEQYF. CDR3 in DNA: TGTGCCAGCAGTTTCGACCATGCGGGACAGGGGTCCCACGAGCAGTACTTC.

The CDR3 here is CASSKRLPSGNTIYF. CDR3 DNA sequence: TGTGCCAGCAGCAAACGACTGCCCTCTGGAAACACCATATATTTT. The genes are TRBV5-6 and TRBJ1-3; no reliable D call. The V end lost 4 bases, the J end lost 0 bases, and 11 bases lay between the germline ends. Per the germline V gene, CDR1 is SGHDT and CDR2 is YYEEEE. The CDR3 covers 15 residues.

The V and J genes are TRBV11-3 and TRBJ2-1, with D perhaps matching TRBD2 (5 bases). V lost 0 bases to trimming and J lost 8 bases, with 17 bases between them. Germline V CDR1 and CDR2: SGHNT, YENEEA. This CDR3 region has 16 residues. The CDR3 DNA reads as TGTGCCAGCAGCTTAGACGGCCGGGATCGTCGCGATGAGCAGTTCTTC. Translated, it gives CASSLDGRDRRDEQFF.

V usage is TRBV29-1 and J usage is TRBJ2-7; D is possibly TRBD1 (6 bases). This CDR3 spans 13 amino acids. Germline assignment: CDR1 SQVTM and CDR2 ANQGSEA. Trimming pared 7 bases from V and 0 bases from J, leaving 13 bases between. The DNA for the CDR3 is TGCAGCGCGGCCCCGGACAGCTCCTACGAGCAGTACTTC. Translated: CSAAPDSSYEQYF.

The chain combines TRBV19 with TRBJ1-5; possible D gene TRBD1, 5 bases. V was trimmed by 3 bases and J by 0 bases, leaving 9 bases between them. CDR1 is LNHDA, CDR2 SQIVND, per germline (reference sequence). This CDR3 contains 15 residues. The CDR3 sequence is CASSIGTGSNQPQHF. CDR3 nucleotides: TGTGCCAGTAGTATCGGTACAGGTAGCAATCAGCCCCAGCATTTT.

The chain joins TRBV5-1 to TRBJ1-5; 10 bases align to TRBD1. This CDR3 has 17 residues. The V segment lost 0 bases and the J segment 4 bases; nucleotides outside the gene matches: 7. Germline V lookup: CDR1 SGHRS, CDR2 YFSETQ. This CDR3 is CASSLEGPDRGNQPQHF. For the CDR3, the DNA is TGCGCCAGCAGCTTGGAGGGGCCGGACAGGGGGAATCAGCCCCAGCATTTT. Full variable domain (remainder filled in from reference TRBV5-1 and TRBJ1-5): KAGVTQTPRYLIKTRGQQVTLSCSPISGHRSVSWYQQTPGQGLQFLFEYFSETQRNKGNFPGRFSGRQFSNSRSEMNVSTLELGDSALYLCASSLEGPDRGNQPQHFGDGTRLSIL.

V usage is TRBV3-1 (or the pseudogene TRBV3-2) and J usage is TRBJ2-7; TRBD1 aligns across 7 bases. Germline V gene sequence: CDR1 LGHDT, CDR2 YNNKEL (reference sequence). The CDR3 covers 13 residues. V was pared by 4 bases and J by 2 bases, with 2 bases of the junction left unmatched. CDR3 region: CASSRQGPYEQYF. CDR3 bases: TGTGCCAGCAGCCGACAGGGACCCTACGAGCAGTACTTC.

This clone was detected once. The gene calls are TRBV12-3 or TRBV12-4 and TRBJ1-1; D remains unclear. V was trimmed by 6 bases and J by 7 bases, leaving 15 bases between them. The CDR3 spans 13 residues. The CDR3 loop is CASSQLEGGEAFF. DNA for the CDR3: TGTGCCAGCAGCCAACTTGAGGGTGGTGAAGCTTTCTTT.

This chain connects TRBV4-1 to TRBJ2-7; 9 bases are shared with TRBD2. Trimming removed 0 bases from V and 5 bases from J; junction bases left unmatched: 5. This CDR3 has 15 amino acids. Germline loops: CDR1 MGHRA, CDR2 YSYEKL. CDR3 region: CASSQDSGSFDEQYF. CDR3 in DNA: TGCGCCAGCAGCCAAGATAGCGGGAGTTTTGACGAGCAGTACTTC.

The chain uses TRBV6-5 and TRBJ1-1; 7 bases match TRBD1. V shed 0 bases, J shed 1 base, and the junction held 2 bases outside the gene matches. The CDR3 is 15 amino acids. CDR1 is MNHEY, CDR2 SVGAGI, per germline. The CDR3, as DNA: TGTGCCAGCAGTTACTCGGCAGGGGGGAACACTGAAGCTTTCTTT. This gives the protein CASSYSAGGNTEAFF.

The chain recombines TRBV19 with TRBJ2-2, with 7 nucleotides matching TRBD1. The germline CDR1 and CDR2 sequences are LNHDA and SQIVND (reference sequence). This CDR3 region has 14 residues. The J segment lost 0 bases and the V segment lost 11 bases, leaving 6 bases of the junction unmatched. For the CDR3, the DNA is TGTGCCTCCGTGGGACAGTCGAACACCGGGGAGCTGTTTTTT. As protein: CASVGQSNTGELFF. The complete variable domain, with remaining parts taken from reference TRBV19 and TRBJ2-2, reads DGGITQSPKYLFRKEGQNVTLSCEQNLNHDAMYWYRQDPGQGLRLIYYSQIVNDFQKGDIAEGYSVSREKKESFPLTVTSAQKNPTAFYLCASVGQSNTGELFFGEGSRLTVL.

V is TRBV15 and J is TRBJ1-5; D is ambiguous. The germline V gene has CDR1 LNHNV and CDR2 YYDKDF (reference sequence). The length of the CDR3 is 20 residues. Trimming stripped 0 bases from V and 0 bases from J, with 21 bases between. CDR3 DNA: TGTGCCACCAGCAGAGATACAAGAGGGCTCGGGTACTATAGCAATCAGCCCCAGCATTTT. Translation: CATSRDTRGLGYYSNQPQHF.

The CDR3 here is CASSGTTGVDYEQYF. CDR3 sequence (DNA): TGTGCCAGTAGTGGAACAACAGGGGTGGACTACGAGCAGTACTTC. The V gene is TRBV19, the J gene TRBJ2-7, with 7 bases that match TRBD1. Looked up from germline, CDR1 is LNHDA and CDR2 is SQIVND (reference sequence). This CDR3 is 15 amino acids long. With 5 bases clipped from V and 3 bases from J, the junction kept 10 bases outside the gene matches.

This chain connects TRBV21-1 to TRBJ2-4; the D call of TRBD2 is as the table states it, not checked on the DNA. TRBV21-1 is noted as a pseudogene. The CDR3 is 13 amino acids. CDR3 in amino acids: CASSNSGRNIQYF. The CDR3 DNA is TGTGCCAGCAGCAATTCCGGGAGAAACATTCAGTACTTC.

The table lists this clone with a count of one. Other DNA sequences in this sample translate to the same CDR3. This chain uses TRBV5-1 with TRBJ2-1, with TRBD2 matching 11 bases. V lost 4 bases, J lost 2 bases, and 5 bases stayed unmatched. This CDR3 has 16 amino acids. Per the germline V gene, CDR1 is SGHRS and CDR2 is YFSETQ. CDR3 sequence (DNA): TGCGCCAGCAGCCTGACTAGCGGGACTACCTACAATGAGCAGTTCTTC. As protein: CASSLTSGTTYNEQFF.

The chain couples TRBV5-6 to TRBJ2-7; 8 bases fit TRBD1. Germline CDR1 is SGHDT and CDR2 is YYEEEE. The CDR3 contains 15 residues. The junction had 8 bases not matched to a gene; V was cut back by 3 bases and J by 3 bases. The CDR3 DNA is TGTGCCAGCAGCTGTCGACAGGGGCGATTCTACGAGCAGTACTTC. Its protein product is CASSCRQGRFYEQYF.

The chain combines TRBV27 with TRBJ1-1; 8 nucleotides agree with TRBD1. The CDR3 runs to 15 residues. Germline CDR1 reads MNHEY; CDR2 reads SMNVEV (reference sequence). The V segment lost 7 bases and the J segment 0 bases; nucleotides outside the gene matches: 7. CDR3 coding DNA: TGTGCCAGCATCAGGACAGGGCTCATGAACACTGAAGCTTTCTTT. Translating gives CASIRTGLMNTEAFF.

The rearrangement joins TRBV5-6 to TRBJ2-7; 7 bases line up with TRBD1. V lost 4 bases and J lost 2; bases outside the gene matches: 3. This CDR3 comprises 13 residues. The germline V gene encodes CDR1 SGHDT and CDR2 YYEEEE. CDR3 sequence: CASSPGQTYEQYF. CDR3 nucleotide sequence: TGTGCCAGCAGCCCGGGACAGACCTACGAGCAGTACTTC.

The chain links TRBV7-2 to TRBJ2-7; the match to TRBD2 covers 8 bases. The length of the CDR3 is 17 residues. Germline assignment: CDR1 SGHTA and CDR2 FQGNSA. The ends lost 2 bases at V and 4 bases at J; junction bases unmatched: 13. CDR3 loop: CASSLRHVSGRAYEQYF. The CDR3 DNA is TGTGCCAGCAGCTTACGGCATGTGAGCGGGAGAGCTTACGAGCAGTACTTC. The full variable domain, its missing parts supplied by reference TRBV7-2 and TRBJ2-7, is GAGVSQSPSNKVTEKGKDVELRCDPISGHTALYWYRQSLGQGLEFLIYFQGNSAPDKSGLPSDRFSAERTGGSVSTLTIQRTQQEDSAVYLCASSLRHVSGRAYEQYFGPGTRLTVT.

This clone came up a few times. The V gene is TRBV7-2, the J gene TRBJ2-5; TRBD2 matches at 10 bases. CDR1 and CDR2 (germline): SGHTA, FQGNSA. Unmatched junction bases numbered 12, after V lost 4 bases and J lost 7 bases. The CDR3 spans 16 residues. CDR3 amino acids: CASSSLASGGVRTQYF. Written as DNA, the CDR3 is TGTGCCAGCAGCTCTCTCGCGAGCGGGGGGGTCCGGACCCAGTACTTC.

The chain has TRBV3-1 (or the pseudogene TRBV3-2) and TRBJ1-5; D might be TRBD1 (6 bases). Trimming shortened V by 1 base and J by 1 base, and 11 bases separated the two germline ends. This CDR3 has 16 amino acids. Germline assignment: CDR1 LGHDT and CDR2 YNNKEL (reference sequence). CDR3 sequence: CASSQGGRGSNQPQHF. The CDR3 DNA follows: TGTGCCAGCAGCCAAGGGGGCAGGGGAAGCAATCAGCCCCAGCATTTT.

The chain employs TRBV6-1 and TRBJ2-7; 15 bases agree with TRBD2. The germline V gene has CDR1 MNHNS and CDR2 SASEGT. This CDR3 has 15 residues. J lost 6 bases, V lost 3 bases, and 3 bases had no gene match. CDR3 amino acids: CASSDRTSGRAEQYF. The DNA for the CDR3 is TGTGCCAGCAGTGACAGGACTAGCGGGAGGGCCGAGCAGTACTTC.

The chain joins TRBV10-3 to TRBJ1-5; 7 bases match TRBD1. The CDR3 is 16 residues long. J gave up 6 bases and V 0 bases, and 8 bases lay outside the gene matches. Germline-derived CDR1 and CDR2 are ENHRY and SYGVKD. CDR3 nucleotides: TGTGCCATCAGTGAGTCGATGTCAGGGGGAGGTCAGCCCCAGCATTTT. Its translation: CAISESMSGGGQPQHF.